This TCR beta chain derives from a study of cytomegalovirus exposure and HLA in healthy donors. This clone was counted a single time. Sequenced by immunoSEQ multiplex PCR; TCRdb stores in-frame clones only, minus some. The repertoire holds roughly 98,000 clones, over 75% seen once, with approximately 5.8% in the top ten. CDR3 length: 18 residues. Trimming removed 0 bases from V and 5 bases from J, with 19 bases in between. The germline V gene has CDR1 SGHDN and CDR2 FVKESK. The rearrangement joins TRBV14 to TRBJ1-4; D is unresolved. The sequencing input was PBMCs. The clonotype comes from a young man in good health and CMV-seropositive. CDR3 sequence reads: CASSQEIQAQTPNEKLFF. The CDR3 DNA follows: TGTGCCAGCAGCCAAGAGATCCAGGCACAAACACCGAATGAAAAACTGTTTTTT.